This TCR beta chain emerged from a study of cytomegalovirus exposure and HLA in healthy donors. General observations from the study: Certain sequence variants were highly shared and formed a cluster, and this cluster was likely a sequencing artifact. Presence/absence analysis assumed near-uniform sequencing depth across donors. Later on, a genetic analysis was performed. It linked a missense variant in DCLRE1C with V- and J-gene trimming of TCR beta.

The PCR employed 60 Vbeta primers together with 13 Jbeta primers. This table comes from immunoSEQ multiplex PCR, and its TCRdb copy is limited to in-frame clones, with some not included. The data hold some 88,000 clones, with 70% to 75% observed a single time. To note about this clone: What it binds is unknown.

Trimming left V 0 bases short and J 3 bases short, with 9 bases between. The CDR3 spans 15 residues. Germline V gene data show CDR1 as LGHNA and CDR2 as YSLEER. The chain combines TRBV4-3 with TRBJ1-3, with D uncertain. Sample: PBMCs. The receptor was isolated from a woman under 30 in good health and CMV-seropositive. The CDR3 coding sequence is TGCGCCAGCAGCCAAGATCTGACAAGTGGAAACACCATATATTTT. This encodes CASSQDLTSGNTIYF.